This passage covers 32 T cell receptor beta chains from one sample sequenced in a study of blood T cell repertoires in COVID-19. Sequencing used immunoSEQ multiplex PCR; TCRdb keeps in-frame clones, though not all of them. The table includes 130,000 or so clones, around 83% detected once. The material sequenced was PBMCs or T cells enriched from blood (not recorded which). Every receptor here comes from a woman aged 25 to 39 who had recovered from COVID-19.

This clone turned up a few times. The chain has TRBV6-5 and TRBJ2-7, with TRBD1 as a possible D gene (5 bases). Trimming removed 0 bases from V and 5 bases from J, with 14 bases in between. Germline V lookup: CDR1 MNHEY, CDR2 SVGAGI. This CDR3 is 15 amino acids long. In DNA form, the CDR3 reads TGTGCCAGCAGTTACTCGTCCAGGGTAGGAAACGAGCAGTACTTC. It translates to CASSYSSRVGNEQYF.

This clone has a single count. The V gene is TRBV5-1, the J gene TRBJ1-2, with D tentatively TRBD1 (5 bases). From germline, CDR1 is SGHRS and CDR2 YFSETQ. CDR3 length equals 14 residues. V was shortened by 0 bases and J by 4 bases, with 10 bases between the two germline ends. The CDR3 DNA follows: TGCGCCAGCAGCTTGGAGCAGGGTGCCTATGGCTACACCTTC. Translation gives CASSLEQGAYGYTF.

The rearrangement uses TRBV15 and TRBJ2-3; no definite D call. Trimming cost V 3 bases and J 5 bases, with 6 bases left between them. This CDR3 region has 12 residues. Germline V gene sequence: CDR1 LNHNV, CDR2 YYDKDF (reference sequence). The CDR3 region has the DNA TGTGCCACCAGCAGGGTCGGAGATACGCAGTATTTT. Translation gives CATSRVGDTQYF.

The chain joins TRBV3-1 (or the pseudogene TRBV3-2) to TRBJ1-6, with a tentative D call TRBD1 (6 bases). V was trimmed by 3 bases and J by 8 bases, leaving 11 bases between them. The CDR3 loop spans 14 amino acids. Looked up from germline, CDR1 is LGHDT and CDR2 is YNNKEL (reference sequence). The CDR3 nucleotides read TGTGCCAGCAGCCAGAGGGGGTCGGATTCACCCCTCCACTTT. Amino acids: CASSQRGSDSPLHF.

This chain links TRBV7-8 with TRBJ2-3, with 10 nucleotides matching TRBD2. CDR3 length equals 16 residues. Germline lookup yields CDR1 SGHVS and CDR2 FQNEAQ. Unmatched junction bases numbered 13, after V lost 7 bases and J lost 6 bases. The CDR3 sequence: CASTPFSSGRGDTQYF. CDR3 nucleotides: TGTGCCAGCACCCCCTTTTCTAGCGGGAGAGGGGATACGCAGTATTTT.

The V call is TRBV19, the J call TRBJ1-5, with D unclear. The CDR3 sequence is 13 residues long. V lost 0 bases and J 7 bases, leaving 7 bases between the germline ends. Germline assignment: CDR1 LNHDA and CDR2 SQIVND (reference sequence). The CDR3 nucleotides read TGTGCCAGTAGTATAGATCAACTGCAGCCCCAGCATTTT. This sequence encodes CASSIDQLQPQHF.

The CDR3 region is CASSEVGQGYGYTF. CDR3 in DNA: TGTGCCAGCAGTGAAGTGGGACAGGGCTATGGCTACACCTTC. This rearrangement joins TRBV6-1 to TRBJ1-2; 9 bases fit TRBD1. This CDR3 has 14 amino acids. Looked up from germline, CDR1 is MNHNS and CDR2 is SASEGT. J gave up 4 bases and V 1 base, and 1 base lay outside the gene matches.

V usage is TRBV4-2 and J usage is TRBJ1-2; no definite D call. The V gene's germline CDR1 is LGHNA and CDR2 YNFKEQ. Trimming shortened V by 0 bases and J by 4 bases, and 9 bases separated the two germline ends. The CDR3 extends over 14 amino acids. CDR3 in amino acids: CASSQDPPRYGYTF. DNA of the CDR3: TGTGCCAGCAGCCAAGATCCCCCTCGCTATGGCTACACCTTC.

The genes are TRBV4-1 and TRBJ2-7; TRBD2 is a possible D gene (6 bases). CDR1 is MGHRA, CDR2 YSYEKL, per germline. The CDR3 extends over 14 amino acids. The V end was cut by 4 bases, the J end by 2 bases, with 12 bases between. The DNA of the CDR3 is TGCGCCAGCAGCCGTTACGCGGGGACCTACGAGCAGTACTTC. Translating gives CASSRYAGTYEQYF.

The CDR3 region is CASSWDRAYEQYF. In nucleotides, the CDR3 is TGCGCCAGCAGCTGGGACAGGGCCTACGAGCAGTACTTC. The rearrangement uses TRBV5-1 and TRBJ2-7; 9 nucleotides align to TRBD1. In germline, CDR1 is SGHRS, CDR2 YFSETQ. V was pared by 3 bases and J by 2 bases, with 0 bases of the junction left unmatched. The CDR3 runs to 13 residues.

This clone was seen more than once but under ten times. The genes are TRBV10-3 and TRBJ2-5; 8 bases align to TRBD1. CDR3 size: 15 residues. Germline CDR1 reads ENHRY; CDR2 reads SYGVKD. Germline trimming cut 0 bases from V and 5 bases from J; bases unmatched to any gene: 5. CDR3 bases: TGTGCCATCAGTGAGTCGCAGGGGGCGCGGGAGACCCAGTACTTC. Encoded protein: CAISESQGARETQYF.

In its sample, this clone was seen a few times. This rearrangement joins TRBV28 to TRBJ2-7; perhaps TRBD1 as D (5 bases). The CDR3 loop spans 12 amino acids. The ends were cut back, 7 bases at V and 3 bases at J, with 10 bases in the middle. CDR1 is MDHEN and CDR2 is SYDVKM in the germline V gene. CDR3 in amino acids: CASNQGYYEQYF. The CDR3 DNA sequence: TGTGCCAGCAATCAGGGTTACTACGAGCAGTACTTC.

The chain links TRBV18 to TRBJ1-6; TRBD1 matches at 8 bases. Germline trimming cut 5 bases from V and 7 bases from J; bases unmatched to any gene: 4. CDR3 length: 14 residues. Germline CDR1 reads KGHSH; CDR2 reads LQKENI. The CDR3 nucleotides read TGTGCCAGCTCATCGACAGGGGACAATTCACCCCTCCACTTT. It is translated as CASSSTGDNSPLHF.

A note on this clone: The same CDR3 is also encoded by other DNA sequences in this sample. The chain couples TRBV28 to TRBJ1-2; D gene unclear. V dropped 2 bases and J dropped 4 bases, with 5 bases sitting between them. From germline, CDR1 is MDHEN and CDR2 SYDVKM. There are 12 residues in the CDR3. CDR3 nucleotides: TGTGCCAGCAGTTTACGGGGCTATGGCTACACCTTC. It encodes CASSLRGYGYTF.

The gene calls are TRBV4-1 and TRBJ2-1, with D perhaps TRBD2 (5 bases). V lost 3 bases and J 0 bases, leaving 15 bases between the germline ends. Per germline, CDR1 MGHRA and CDR2 YSYEKL. The CDR3 contains 17 residues. The CDR3 bases are TGCGCCAGCAGCCACGCCCCAGCGGCAAGCTCCTACAATGAGCAGTTCTTC. It is translated as CASSHAPAASSYNEQFF.

The gene calls are TRBV12-3 or TRBV12-4 and TRBJ1-2; possible D gene TRBD1, 6 bases. The V end was cut by 11 bases, the J end by 2 bases, with 12 bases between. CDR3 length equals 12 residues. In DNA, the CDR3 is TGTGCCGGAGCCAGGGGCAACTATGGCTACACCTTC. It encodes CAGARGNYGYTF.

In this sample, this clone turned up once. V gene TRBV5-1 combines with J gene TRBJ2-5; D may be TRBD2 (6 bases). The CDR3 spans 15 residues. In germline, CDR1 is SGHRS, CDR2 YFSETQ. V was clipped by 0 bases and J by 2 bases, with 11 bases between them. CDR3 coding DNA: TGCGCCAGCAGCTTGGACGGGCGGGAACAAGAGACCCAGTACTTC. It yields the protein CASSLDGREQETQYF.

This clone has a single count. This chain connects TRBV5-1 to TRBJ2-7; possible D gene TRBD1, 5 bases. Germline loops: CDR1 SGHRS, CDR2 YFSETQ. V lost 2 bases, J lost 5 bases, and 14 bases lay in between. The CDR3 loop spans 14 amino acids. The CDR3 is CASSFNRPLDEQYF. The CDR3 coding sequence is TGCGCCAGCAGCTTTAACAGGCCGCTCGACGAGCAGTACTTC.

CDR3 sequence reads: CASSTYGDSNQPQHF. CDR3 bases: TGTGCCAGCAGCACGTACGGGGATAGCAATCAGCCCCAGCATTTT. The rearrangement joins TRBV9 to TRBJ1-5, with D unresolved. The CDR3 loop spans 15 amino acids. Germline V gene sequence: CDR1 SGDLS, CDR2 YYNGEE. Trimming stripped 4 bases from V and 0 bases from J, with 11 bases between. Looking up the rest from reference TRBV9 and TRBJ1-5 gives the full variable domain: DSGVTQTPKHLITATGQRVTLRCSPRSGDLSVYWYQQSLDQGLQFLIQYYNGEERAKGNILERFSAQQFPDLHSELNLSSLELGDSALYFCASSTYGDSNQPQHFGDGTRLSIL.

The gene calls are TRBV7-6 and TRBJ2-1; a weak D match, TRBD2 (6 bases). V lost 1 base to trimming and J lost 2 bases, with 9 bases between them. CDR3 length: 15 amino acids. CDR1 and CDR2 from the germline V gene are SGHVS and FNYEAQ. Written as DNA, the CDR3 is TGTGCCAGCAGCTTAGGGAGGGGACCCTACAATGAGCAGTTCTTC. It specifies CASSLGRGPYNEQFF. Full variable domain (outside the CDR3, taken from reference TRBV7-6 and TRBJ2-1): GAGVSQSPRYKVTKRGQDVALRCDPISGHVSLYWYRQALGQGPEFLTYFNYEAQQDKSGLPNDRFSAERPEGSISTLTIQRTEQRDSAMYRCASSLGRGPYNEQFFGPGTRLTVL.

In its sample, this clone was seen a few times. The V and J genes are TRBV6-5 and TRBJ1-2; possibly TRBD1 for D (5 bases). This CDR3 region has 13 residues. Germline V gene sequence: CDR1 MNHEY, CDR2 SVGAGI. V lost 9 bases and J 6 bases, leaving 17 bases between the germline ends. CDR3 DNA sequence: TGTGCCAGTAGAACACGGGGGAGGGATGGCTACACCTTC. Translated: CASRTRGRDGYTF.

CDR3 loop: CASSSGGQETQYF. CDR3 sequence (DNA): TGTGCCAGCAGCTCCGGGGGCCAAGAGACCCAGTACTTC. The chain recombines TRBV5-4 with TRBJ2-5, with a tentative D call TRBD2 (6 bases). Trimming removed 3 bases at V and 1 base at J, with 7 bases between. The CDR3 covers 13 residues. Germline-derived CDR1 and CDR2 are SGHNT and YYREEE (reference sequence).

The V call is TRBV6-5, the J call TRBJ2-5; tentatively, D is TRBD2 (6 bases). V dropped 6 bases and J dropped 2 bases, with 10 bases sitting between them. In germline, CDR1 is MNHEY, CDR2 SVGAGI. This CDR3 has 13 residues. The CDR3 spells CASRPTSQETQYF. In DNA form, the CDR3 reads TGTGCCAGCAGACCGACTAGTCAAGAGACCCAGTACTTC.

The CDR3 loop is CASSLGHPNTEAFF. CDR3 nucleotides: TGCGCCAGCAGCTTGGGACACCCGAACACTGAAGCTTTCTTT. The chain couples TRBV5-1 to TRBJ1-1; D is undetermined. The V end lost 0 bases, the J end lost 1 base, and 7 bases lay between the germline ends. CDR1 and CDR2 from the germline V gene are SGHRS and YFSETQ. The CDR3 has 14 amino acids.

The rearrangement uses TRBV7-8 and TRBJ2-7; D is undetermined. CDR3 length equals 13 residues. CDR1 is SGHVS, CDR2 FQNEAQ, per germline. Trimming took 1 base from V and 7 from J, leaving 11 bases between them. The chain's CDR3 is CASSLGSLREQYF. DNA of the CDR3: TGTGCCAGCAGCTTAGGTAGCCTGAGGGAGCAGTACTTC.

This clone appeared a single time. Here the CDR3 reads CASSLGTLWGYTF. The CDR3 coding sequence is TGTGCCAGCTCCCTGGGGACTCTCTGGGGCTACACCTTC. The chain uses TRBV18 and TRBJ1-2; tentatively, D is TRBD1 (5 bases). Germline values: CDR1 KGHSH, CDR2 LQKENI. The length of the CDR3 is 13 residues. Trimming took off 6 bases at V and 8 bases at J, with 16 bases between the two ends.

This clone was counted only a few times. This chain links TRBV28 with TRBJ1-1; D remains ambiguous. The CDR3 consists of 17 residues. With 2 bases removed from V and 1 base from J, the gap between germline ends came to 17 bases. Looked up from germline, CDR1 is MDHEN and CDR2 is SYDVKM. The CDR3 DNA reads as TGTGCCAGCAGTTTACGTTGGGTTGGGAGAACGAACACTGAAGCTTTCTTT. Its translation: CASSLRWVGRTNTEAFF.

The genes are TRBV7-9 and TRBJ1-1; the match to TRBD1 covers 12 bases. The J segment lost 5 bases and the V segment lost 5 bases, leaving 3 bases of the junction unmatched. The germline V gene has CDR1 SEHNR and CDR2 FQNEAQ (reference sequence). This CDR3 has 14 amino acids. CDR3 nucleotides: TGTGCCAGCAGCGGGACAGGGGGCAAAACTGAAGCTTTCTTT. It specifies CASSGTGGKTEAFF. The full variable domain, with the rest looked up from reference TRBV7-9 and TRBJ1-1, is DTGVSQNPRHKITKRGQNVTFRCDPISEHNRLYWYRQTLGQGPEFLTYFQNEAQLEKSRLLSDRFSAERPKGSFSTLEIQRTEQGDSAMYLCASSGTGGKTEAFFGQGTRLTVV.

This rearrangement joins TRBV7-2 to TRBJ2-3; a weak D match, TRBD2 (6 bases). Trimming removed 2 bases at V and 7 bases at J, with 10 bases between. The CDR3 sequence is 13 residues long. Germline lookup yields CDR1 SGHTA and CDR2 FQGNSA. The CDR3 reads CASSLNGRNTQYF. The CDR3 DNA sequence: TGTGCCAGCAGCTTAAACGGGAGAAATACGCAGTATTTT.

This clone has just one count. The genes are TRBV27 and TRBJ1-1; 10 positions match TRBD1. The CDR3 runs 14 residues. Germline CDR1 reads MNHEY; CDR2 reads SMNVEV (reference sequence). V lost 8 bases to trimming and J lost 4 bases; unmatched junction nucleotides: 7. The CDR3 DNA is TGTGCCAGCGACAGGGGGCCGATGGGCACTGAAGCTTTCTTT. This gives the protein CASDRGPMGTEAFF.

The rearrangement links TRBV28 to TRBJ1-5; 9 bases match TRBD1. J lost 4 bases, V lost 5 bases, and 0 bases had no gene match. Germline V gene lookup returns CDR1 MDHEN and CDR2 SYDVKM. The CDR3 runs to 13 residues. Written as DNA, the CDR3 is TGTGCCAGCAGTGGGACAGGGAATCAGCCCCAGCATTTT. Translated, it gives CASSGTGNQPQHF.

This clone was recorded only once. The DNA of the CDR3 is TGTGCCAGCAGTCGCTCGGGAAGGAAGAATGGCTACACCTTC. It codes for CASSRSGRKNGYTF. The rearrangement uses TRBV6-5 and TRBJ1-2, with D unclear. There are 14 residues in the CDR3. From germline, CDR1 is MNHEY and CDR2 SVGAGI. V was trimmed by 5 bases and J by 6 bases, leaving 16 bases between them.